This T cell receptor (beta chain) appears in the sequencing data of a study of human T cells and chemical hapten exposure. Across the whole study: All through the approximately 25-week study, the scalp of each patient received diphenylcyclopropenone doses weekly. Whole-study findings and limits: More PT1 expanded TCRs went with higher patch test scores. Donors had alopecia, so their immune response may differ from healthy people's.

A few counts support this clonotype. The antigen is unknown. In germline, CDR1 is DFQATT, CDR2 SNEGSKA (reference sequence). This CDR3 spans 14 amino acids. Trimming pared 0 bases from V and 3 bases from J, leaving 11 bases between. A single record per CDR3 protein comes from TCRdb applying MiXCR to the RACE reads. The data hold roughly 250,000 distinct CDR3 sequences, with 7.5% to 9% observed a single time. This sample's time point: pre-sensitization, week 0. Treatment indicated: therapeutic diphenylcyclopropenone sensitization with weekly scalp DPC. Whole blood, unfractionated, served as the material for total RNA extraction.

This receptor was obtained from a woman aged 40-49 years with alopecia areata. Some clones in this sample may be carry-over from other donors' samples. Sequencing was performed on whole blood, taken in connection with sensitization to the hapten diphenylcyclopropenone (DPC). V and J are TRBV20-1 and TRBJ1-2; D perhaps matches TRBD1 (5 bases). This CDR3 reads CSARDKTVHYGYTF. CDR3 nucleotide sequence: TGCAGTGCTAGAGACAAGACAGTTCACTATGGCTACACCTTC.